The 5 T cell receptor beta chains listed next were all sequenced from one sample in a study of cytomegalovirus exposure and HLA in healthy donors. In the PCR, 60 Vbeta and 13 Jbeta primers were used. Repertoires were generated with immunoSEQ multiplex PCR, while TCRdb's copy carries only in-frame clones and drops some. The sample comprises roughly 200,000 clones, just over 75% of which are singletons, and 0.63% rests with the top ten. The sample was PBMCs. These receptors were collected from a man between 18 and 29 years old in good health and CMV-seronegative.

The chain has TRBV7-6 and TRBJ2-3, with 7 bases matching TRBD1. This CDR3 contains 17 residues. Germline V CDR1 and CDR2: SGHVS, FNYEAQ. The junction had 11 bases not matched to a gene; V was cut back by 5 bases and J by 0 bases. CDR3 in amino acids: CASSPRGRTISTDTQYF. The CDR3 bases are TGTGCCAGCAGCCCAAGGGGGCGGACAATTAGCACAGATACGCAGTATTTT. The full variable domain, its missing parts supplied by reference TRBV7-6 and TRBJ2-3, is GAGVSQSPRYKVTKRGQDVALRCDPISGHVSLYWYRQALGQGPEFLTYFNYEAQQDKSGLPNDRFSAERPEGSISTLTIQRTEQRDSAMYRCASSPRGRTISTDTQYFGPGTRLTVL.

The chain carries TRBV10-3 and TRBJ2-3, with 16 positions matching TRBD2. This CDR3 has 19 residues. With 6 bases clipped from V and 0 bases from J, the junction kept 9 bases outside the gene matches. Germline V gene sequence: CDR1 ENHRY, CDR2 SYGVKD. CDR3 protein: CAISPGLAGGRGSTDTQYF. CDR3 DNA sequence: TGTGCCATCAGCCCGGGACTAGCGGGAGGGAGGGGAAGCACAGATACGCAGTATTTT.

V is TRBV18 and J is TRBJ1-1; D not certain. This CDR3 contains 12 residues. Germline lookup yields CDR1 KGHSH and CDR2 LQKENI. Trimming took 3 bases from V and 5 from J, leaving 7 bases between them. The CDR3 nucleotides read TGTGCCAGCTCACCTAGGGAGACTGAAGCTTTCTTT. Its protein product is CASSPRETEAFF.

J is TRBJ2-5 and V is TRBV5-1; 9 bases are shared with TRBD1. The J call may be in error: the DNA end matches TRBJ2-7 better. Germline V gene data show CDR1 as SGHRS and CDR2 as YFSETQ. This CDR3 contains 14 residues. The DNA for the CDR3 is TGCGCCAGCAGCACCCGGGACAGGGAGGGCGAGCAGTACTTC. Protein: CASSTRDREGEQYF.

The V call is TRBV6-1, the J call TRBJ2-7; maybe TRBD1 (6 bases). The V end lost 4 bases, the J end lost 7 bases, and 20 bases lay between the germline ends. CDR3 length: 15 residues. Germline V gene data show CDR1 as MNHNS and CDR2 as SASEGT. The CDR3 nucleotides read TGTGCCAGCAGTGGCCCCGGGACACCGCTTATAGAGCAGTACTTC. Translation: CASSGPGTPLIEQYF.